These 5 T cell receptor beta chains came from one sample sequenced in a study of blood T cell repertoires in COVID-19 (dated by TCRdb to 2019 to 2021). Library preparation was by the immunoSEQ multiplex PCR assay. Sourced from immuneACCESS, this table was stored by TCRdb with only in-frame sequences that have V and J called. A share of the clones is absent; for the studies checked, an unresolved V gene accounts for under half, and the remainder has no known explanation. The sample table records 200,000 to 300,000 clones; around 84% of these occur just once. 4.2% of the sample rests with the top ten. Material for sequencing was peripheral blood. The receptors were sampled from a man aged 55 to 69 with acute or convalescent COVID-19.

The chain is built from TRBV4-1 and TRBJ2-5; maybe TRBD1 (6 bases). The CDR3 is made up of 15 amino acids. CDR1 and CDR2 from the germline V gene are MGHRA and YSYEKL. V was clipped by 2 bases and J by 1 base, with 11 bases between them. The CDR3: CASSQPDRPQETQYF. The CDR3 DNA sequence: TGCGCCAGCAGCCAACCCGACAGGCCCCAAGAGACCCAGTACTTC.

V is TRBV11-2 and J is TRBJ2-4, with 8 bases matching TRBD2. Germline CDR1 reads SGHAT; CDR2 reads FQNNGV. This CDR3 spans 14 amino acids. V shed 4 bases and J 7 bases; nucleotides not matched to a gene: 6. Here the CDR3 DNA reads TGTGCCAGCAGCTCCAGCGGGAGAGGGAACATTCAGTACTTC. Residues: CASSSSGRGNIQYF.

V gene TRBV10-2 combines with J gene TRBJ1-2; D may be TRBD1 (6 bases). This CDR3 has 14 residues. The V and J ends lost 6 bases and 8 bases respectively, with 19 bases between them. Germline lookup yields CDR1 WSHSY and CDR2 SAAADI. CDR3 loop: CASSVNRDTMGYTF. The CDR3 DNA reads as TGCGCCAGCAGCGTCAACAGGGATACTATGGGCTACACCTTC.

This clone has only one observation. V and J are TRBV19 and TRBJ2-1, with 11 bases identical to TRBD2. This CDR3 spans 17 amino acids. In germline, CDR1 is LNHDA, CDR2 SQIVND (reference sequence). Trimming cost V 5 bases and J 2 bases; bases outside gene matches: 8. Here the CDR3 DNA reads TGTGCCAGTAGTCTTGGACTAGCGGGTTTAGCCTACAATGAGCAGTTCTTC. It translates to CASSLGLAGLAYNEQFF.

The chain couples TRBV2 to TRBJ2-7, with 7 bases fitting TRBD1. Per the germline V gene, CDR1 is SNHLY and CDR2 is FYNNEI. V was clipped by 3 bases and J by 4 bases; unmatched bases: 6. The CDR3 spans 14 residues. CDR3 coding DNA: TGTGCCAGCAGTGAGGGGGACAGTTTGTACGAGCAGTACTTC. Translation: CASSEGDSLYEQYF.